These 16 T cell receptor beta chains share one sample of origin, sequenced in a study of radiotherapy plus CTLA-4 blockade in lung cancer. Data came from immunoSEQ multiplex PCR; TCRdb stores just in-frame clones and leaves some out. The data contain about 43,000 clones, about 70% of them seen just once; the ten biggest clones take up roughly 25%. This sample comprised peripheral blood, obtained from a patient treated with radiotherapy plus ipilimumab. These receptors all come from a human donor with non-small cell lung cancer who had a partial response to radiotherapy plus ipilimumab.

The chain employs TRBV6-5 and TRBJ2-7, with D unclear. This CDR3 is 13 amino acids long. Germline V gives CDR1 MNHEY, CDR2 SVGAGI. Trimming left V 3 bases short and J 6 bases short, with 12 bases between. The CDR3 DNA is TGTGCCAGCAGTTATGGGCCATGGATCGAGCAGTACTTC. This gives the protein CASSYGPWIEQYF.

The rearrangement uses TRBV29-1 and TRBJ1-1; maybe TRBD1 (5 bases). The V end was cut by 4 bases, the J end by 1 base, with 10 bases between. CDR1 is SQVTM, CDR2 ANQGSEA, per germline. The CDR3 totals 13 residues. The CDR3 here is CSVAPQANTEAFF. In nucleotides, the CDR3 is TGCAGCGTTGCACCACAGGCGAACACTGAAGCTTTCTTT.

CDR3 amino acids: CASSQRTGKNEKLFF. In nucleotides, the CDR3 is TGTGCCAGCAGCCAACGGACAGGGAAAAATGAAAAACTGTTTTTT. The chain uses TRBV14 and TRBJ1-4; 8 bases align to TRBD1. V shed 2 bases and J 5 bases; nucleotides not matched to a gene: 4. The CDR3 covers 15 residues. Germline values: CDR1 SGHDN, CDR2 FVKESK.

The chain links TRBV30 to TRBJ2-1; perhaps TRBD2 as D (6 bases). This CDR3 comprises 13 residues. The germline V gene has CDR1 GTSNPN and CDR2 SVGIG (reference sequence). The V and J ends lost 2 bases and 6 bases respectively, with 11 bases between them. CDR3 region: CAWSLRGGNEQFF. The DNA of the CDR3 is TGTGCCTGGAGTCTGCGGGGTGGCAATGAGCAGTTCTTC.

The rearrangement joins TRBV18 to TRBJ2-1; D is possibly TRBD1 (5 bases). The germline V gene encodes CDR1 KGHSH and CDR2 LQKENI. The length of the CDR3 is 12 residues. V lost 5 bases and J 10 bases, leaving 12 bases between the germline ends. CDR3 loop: CASSTRQLEQFF. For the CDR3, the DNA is TGTGCCAGCTCAACACGACAGCTGGAGCAGTTCTTC.

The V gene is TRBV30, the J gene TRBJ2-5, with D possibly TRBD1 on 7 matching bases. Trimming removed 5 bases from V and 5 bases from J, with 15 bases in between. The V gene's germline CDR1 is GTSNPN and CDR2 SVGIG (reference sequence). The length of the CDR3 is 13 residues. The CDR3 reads CAWLEGASETQYF. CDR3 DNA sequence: TGTGCCTGGCTGGAGGGGGCGTCGGAGACCCAGTACTTC.

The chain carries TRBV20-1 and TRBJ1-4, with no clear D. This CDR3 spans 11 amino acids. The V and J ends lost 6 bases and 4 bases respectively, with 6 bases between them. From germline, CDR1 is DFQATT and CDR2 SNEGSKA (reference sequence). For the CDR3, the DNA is TGCAGTGCCTTCCTTAATGAAAAACTGTTTTTT. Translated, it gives CSAFLNEKLFF.

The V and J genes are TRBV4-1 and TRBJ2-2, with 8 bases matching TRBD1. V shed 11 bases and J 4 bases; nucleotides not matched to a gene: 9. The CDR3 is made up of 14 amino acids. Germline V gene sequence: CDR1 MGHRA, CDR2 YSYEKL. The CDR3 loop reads CAASTGDGTGELFF. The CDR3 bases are TGCGCCGCTTCGACAGGGGACGGCACCGGGGAGCTGTTTTTT.

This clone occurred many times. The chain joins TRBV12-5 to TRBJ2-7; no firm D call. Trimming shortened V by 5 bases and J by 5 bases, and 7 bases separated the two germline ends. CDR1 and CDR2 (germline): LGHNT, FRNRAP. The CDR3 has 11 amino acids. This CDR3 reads CASGPEDEQYF. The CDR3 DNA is TGTGCTAGTGGTCCCGAGGACGAGCAGTACTTC. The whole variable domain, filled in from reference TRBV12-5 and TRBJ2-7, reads DARVTQTPRHKVTEMGQEVTMRCQPILGHNTVFWYRQTMMQGLELLAYFRNRAPLDDSGMPKDRFSAEMPDATLATLKIQPSEPRDSAVYFCASGPEDEQYFGPGTRLTVT.

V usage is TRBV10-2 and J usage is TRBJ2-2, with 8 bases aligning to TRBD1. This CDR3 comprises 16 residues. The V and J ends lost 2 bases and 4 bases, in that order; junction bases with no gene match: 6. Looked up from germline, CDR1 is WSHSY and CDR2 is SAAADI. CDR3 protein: CASSEIRGLGTGELFF. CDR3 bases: TGCGCCAGCAGTGAGATCAGGGGGCTGGGCACCGGGGAGCTGTTTTTT.

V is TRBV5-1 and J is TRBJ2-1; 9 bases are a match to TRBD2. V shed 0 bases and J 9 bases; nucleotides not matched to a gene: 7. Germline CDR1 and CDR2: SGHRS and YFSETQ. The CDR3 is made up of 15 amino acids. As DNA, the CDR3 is TGCGCCAGCAGCTTGGTAGTAGCGGGGGCGGTTGAGCAGTTCTTC. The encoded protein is CASSLVVAGAVEQFF.

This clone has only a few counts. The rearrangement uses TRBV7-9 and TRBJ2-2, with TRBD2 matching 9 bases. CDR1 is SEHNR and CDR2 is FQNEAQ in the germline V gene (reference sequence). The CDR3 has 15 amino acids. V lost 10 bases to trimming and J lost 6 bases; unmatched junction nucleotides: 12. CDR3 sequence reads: CATPSQASGAGELFF. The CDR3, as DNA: TGTGCCACTCCCTCTCAAGCTAGCGGGGCCGGGGAGCTGTTTTTT.

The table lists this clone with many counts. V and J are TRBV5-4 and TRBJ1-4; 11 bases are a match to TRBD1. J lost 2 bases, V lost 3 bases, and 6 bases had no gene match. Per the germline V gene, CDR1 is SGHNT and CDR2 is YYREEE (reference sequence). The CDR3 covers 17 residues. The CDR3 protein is CASSSMGQGVTNEKLFF. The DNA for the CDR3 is TGTGCCAGCAGCTCAATGGGACAGGGGGTGACTAATGAAAAACTGTTTTTT. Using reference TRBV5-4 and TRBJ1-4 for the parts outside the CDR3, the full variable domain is ETGVTQSPTHLIKTRGQQVTLRCSSQSGHNTVSWYQQALGQGPQFIFQYYREEENGRGNFPPRFSGLQFPNYSSELNVNALELDDSALYLCASSSMGQGVTNEKLFFGSGTQLSVL.

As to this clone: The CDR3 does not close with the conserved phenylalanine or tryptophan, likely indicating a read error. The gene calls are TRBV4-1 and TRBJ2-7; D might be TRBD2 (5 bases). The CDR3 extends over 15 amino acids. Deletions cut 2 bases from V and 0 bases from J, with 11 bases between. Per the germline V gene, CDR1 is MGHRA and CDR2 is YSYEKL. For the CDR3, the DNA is TGCGCCAGCAGCCAACTAGCTTCTAACTCCTACGAGCAGTACCTC. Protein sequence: CASSQLASNSYEQYL.

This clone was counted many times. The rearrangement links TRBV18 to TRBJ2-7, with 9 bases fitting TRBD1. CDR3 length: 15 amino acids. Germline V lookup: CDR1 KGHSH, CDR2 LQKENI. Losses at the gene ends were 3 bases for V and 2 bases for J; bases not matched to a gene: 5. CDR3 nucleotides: TGTGCCAGCTCACCGAGGACAGGGGTCCCCTACGAGCAGTACTTC. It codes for CASSPRTGVPYEQYF. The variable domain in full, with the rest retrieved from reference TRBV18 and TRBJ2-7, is NAGVMQNPRHLVRRRGQEARLRCSPMKGHSHVYWYRQLPEEGLKFMVYLQKENIIDESGMPKERFSAEFPKEGPSILRIQQVVRGDSAAYFCASSPRTGVPYEQYFGPGTRLTVT.

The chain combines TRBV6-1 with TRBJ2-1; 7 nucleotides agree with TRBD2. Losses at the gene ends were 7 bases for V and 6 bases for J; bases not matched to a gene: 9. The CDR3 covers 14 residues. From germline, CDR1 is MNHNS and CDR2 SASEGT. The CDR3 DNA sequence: TGTGCCAGCACCCGGCGGGAGTGGGGCAATGAGCAGTTCTTC. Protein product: CASTRREWGNEQFF.